This T cell receptor beta chain was found in a study of cytomegalovirus exposure and HLA in healthy donors. Findings and caveats of the study: Later analysis identified several of the most significant clusters that appeared linked to common viral pathogens. In a later analysis, donors in an Asian-associated ancestry cluster reportedly had fewer N-insertions in productive TCRs than the cohort mean.

The CDR3 spans 13 residues. J was trimmed by 7 bases and V by 6 bases; bases with no gene match: 5. The germline CDR1 and CDR2 sequences are SGHRS and YFSETQ. As for this clone: What it recognizes is unknown.

PCR employed 60 Vbeta and 13 Jbeta primers. The assay was immunoSEQ multiplex PCR, and TCRdb's table has in-frame clones only and misses some. The sample lists 90,000 to 120,000 clones, approximately 70% occurring once. The sequencing input was PBMCs. This TCR came from a woman aged 18-29 years in good health and CMV-seropositive. V usage is TRBV5-1 and J usage is TRBJ2-1, with 9 bases matching TRBD2. This CDR3 reads CASMAGGLNEQFF. The CDR3 bases are TGCGCCAGCATGGCGGGAGGGTTGAATGAGCAGTTCTTC.